The 9 T cell receptor beta chains presented below share a single source sample, sequenced in a study of T-cell reconstitution after alpha-beta-depleted transplantation in children. The TCRbeta library was prepared with unique molecular identifiers. TCRdb re-derived calls from the PCR reads in MiXCR, one entry per CDR3 protein. The table lists 500,000 to 750,000 distinct CDR3 sequences, roughly 30% of them singletons, with around 36% in the top ten. This specimen consisted of PBMCs, obtained before TCRalphabeta/CD19-depleted stem cell transplant. All receptors come from a boy in the first two years of life with Wiskott-Aldrich syndrome, due to receive a stem cell transplant.

A few counts support this clonotype. The genes are TRBV5-6 and TRBJ2-1; 7 bases are shared with TRBD2. CDR3 length: 18 amino acids. The germline CDR1 and CDR2 sequences are SGHDT and YYEEEE. V shed 1 base and J 5 bases; nucleotides not matched to a gene: 15. Written as DNA, the CDR3 is TGTGCCAGCAGCTTGACCGGGACTACCCCGAAACCACACAATGAGCAGTTCTTC. As protein: CASSLTGTTPKPHNEQFF.

This sequence joins TRBV7-8 and TRBJ2-1; 7 nucleotides line up with TRBD2. The V gene end was trimmed by 2 bases and the J gene end by 3 bases; junction bases not matched to a gene: 10. The germline CDR1 and CDR2 sequences are SGHVS and FQNEAQ. The CDR3 is 17 residues long. CDR3 region: CASSLLAVAGVYNEQFF. CDR3 DNA: TGTGCCAGCAGCTTATTAGCTGTAGCGGGCGTCTACAATGAGCAGTTCTTC.

This chain connects TRBV20-1 to TRBJ2-2, with D tentatively TRBD2 (5 bases). Trimming removed 5 bases from V and 4 bases from J, with 14 bases in between. Germline CDR1 DFQATT, CDR2 SNEGSKA (reference sequence). CDR3 size: 14 residues. CDR3 nucleotides: TGCAGTGCTGTACTAGTCTCGGTCACCGGGGAGCTGTTTTTT. Protein: CSAVLVSVTGELFF.

The chain couples TRBV7-6 to TRBJ2-5, with 8 positions matching TRBD2. In germline, CDR1 is SGHVS, CDR2 FNYEAQ. This CDR3 is built from 13 residues. Trimming removed 4 bases from V and 3 bases from J; junction bases left unmatched: 1. CDR3 coding DNA: TGTGCCAGCAGCTCGGGACTAGAAGAGACCCAGTACTTC. It translates to CASSSGLEETQYF.

The rearrangement links TRBV5-1 to TRBJ2-1, with 8 positions matching TRBD2. V was clipped by 4 bases and J by 0 bases; unmatched bases: 3. This CDR3 region has 15 residues. Germline CDR1 reads SGHRS; CDR2 reads YFSETQ. The CDR3 is CASSPGGFSYNEQFF. CDR3 DNA: TGCGCCAGCAGCCCGGGAGGGTTCTCCTACAATGAGCAGTTCTTC.

This chain uses TRBV6-1 with TRBJ2-1; TRBD1 matches 8 bases. V dropped 5 bases and J dropped 0; count of bases not matched to a gene: 15. There are 19 residues in the CDR3. The germline V gene encodes CDR1 MNHNS and CDR2 SASEGT. Here the CDR3 DNA reads TGTGCCAGCAGTCCCCGAGGGTCGGGACAGGATAGCTCCTACAATGAGCAGTTCTTC. As protein: CASSPRGSGQDSSYNEQFF.

The V call is TRBV7-7, the J call TRBJ2-5; tentative D call: TRBD1 (6 bases). Per the germline V gene, CDR1 is SSHAT and CDR2 is FNYEAQ (reference sequence). The CDR3 is 14 amino acids. Trimming took off 1 base at V and 5 bases at J, with 11 bases between the two ends. This chain's CDR3 is CASSLVPQGETQYF. The CDR3 DNA is TGTGCCAGCAGCTTAGTGCCTCAGGGGGAGACCCAGTACTTC. Full variable domain (outside the CDR3, taken from reference TRBV7-7 and TRBJ2-5): GAGVSQSPRYKVTKRGQDVTLRCDPISSHATLYWYQQALGQGPEFLTYFNYEAQPDKSGLPSDRFSAERPEGSISTLTIQRTEQRDSAMYRCASSLVPQGETQYFGPGTRLLVL.

This chain links TRBV7-2 with TRBJ2-3; 9 bases agree with TRBD2. Germline V gives CDR1 SGHTA, CDR2 FQGNSA. The CDR3 runs 15 residues. Trimming took 5 bases from V and 1 from J; bases not matched to a gene: 4. CDR3: CASSARGGRTDTQYF. CDR3 nucleotide sequence: TGTGCCAGCAGCGCGCGGGGGGGGCGCACAGATACGCAGTATTTT.

In its sample, this clonotype was seen a few times. The chain links TRBV12-3 or TRBV12-4 to TRBJ2-2, with TRBD2 identical over 11 bases. The CDR3 is made up of 20 amino acids. Unmatched junction bases numbered 17, after V lost 6 bases and J lost 2 bases. The CDR3 here is CASRFLVGSTSGVNTGELFF. CDR3 DNA: TGTGCCAGCAGATTCCTGGTGGGTTCGACTAGCGGGGTAAACACCGGGGAGCTGTTTTTT.